This record looks at one T cell receptor (beta chain) sequence and its context. The sample has other DNA sequences that encode this CDR3 too. The CDR3 has 11 amino acids. V lost 2 bases to trimming and J lost 8 bases, with 7 bases between them. Germline V gene sequence: CDR1 SGHNT, CDR2 YYREEE (reference sequence). This specimen belongs to a study of shared clonotypes between healthy human individuals. Sequencing used immunoSEQ multiplex PCR; TCRdb keeps in-frame clones, though not all of them. The table records about 1.9 million clones, 85% to 95% of them present only once. Terminally differentiated effector memory CD45RA+ cells were left out of the naive CD8 fraction, which was CD45RO-negative and positively selected for CCR7.

The receptor was derived from a man younger than 35 in good health. Some clones in this sample may be carry-over from other donors' samples. The sample consisted of naive CD8+ T cells from PBMCs. This chain connects TRBV5-4 to TRBJ1-1, with D perhaps TRBD1 (5 bases). Written as DNA, the CDR3 is TGTGCCAGCAGCTTCGGGGGGGAAGCTTTCTTT. It is translated as CASSFGGEAFF. The full variable domain, in which reference TRBV5-4 and TRBJ1-1 provide the parts outside the CDR3, is ETGVTQSPTHLIKTRGQQVTLRCSSQSGHNTVSWYQQALGQGPQFIFQYYREEENGRGNFPPRFSGLQFPNYSSELNVNALELDDSALYLCASSFGGEAFFGQGTRLTVV.